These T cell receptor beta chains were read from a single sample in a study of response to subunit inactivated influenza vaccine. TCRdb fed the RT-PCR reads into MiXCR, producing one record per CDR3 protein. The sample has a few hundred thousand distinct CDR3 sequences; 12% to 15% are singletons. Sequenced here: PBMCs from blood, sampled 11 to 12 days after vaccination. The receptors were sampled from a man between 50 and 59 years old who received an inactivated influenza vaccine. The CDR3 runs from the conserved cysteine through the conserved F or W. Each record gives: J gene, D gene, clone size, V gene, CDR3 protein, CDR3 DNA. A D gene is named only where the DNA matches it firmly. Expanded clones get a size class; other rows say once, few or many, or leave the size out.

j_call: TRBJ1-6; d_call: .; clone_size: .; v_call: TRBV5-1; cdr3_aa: CASSLLTGDNSPLHF; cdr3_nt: TGCGCCAGCAGCTTGCTAACGGGAGATAATTCACCCCTCCACTTT
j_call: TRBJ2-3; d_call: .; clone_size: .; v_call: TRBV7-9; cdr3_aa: CASSPGTHTDTQYF; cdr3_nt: TGTGCCAGCAGCCCCGGGACCCACACAGATACGCAGTATTTT
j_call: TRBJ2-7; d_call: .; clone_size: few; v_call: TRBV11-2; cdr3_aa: CASSLVFYEQYF; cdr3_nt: TGTGCCAGCAGCTTAGTATTTTACGAGCAGTACTTC
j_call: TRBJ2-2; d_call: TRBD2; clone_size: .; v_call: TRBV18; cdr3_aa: CASSPPGLAGGSGELFF; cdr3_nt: TGTGCCAGCTCACCACCGGGACTAGCGGGAGGCTCCGGGGAGCTGTTTTTT
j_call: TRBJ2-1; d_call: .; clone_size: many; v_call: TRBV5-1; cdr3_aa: CASSWDGSGNEQFF; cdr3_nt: TGCGCCAGCAGCTGGGACGGCTCGGGGAATGAGCAGTTCTTC
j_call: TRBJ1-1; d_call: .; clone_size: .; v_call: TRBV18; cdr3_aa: CASSPGLESGTEAFF; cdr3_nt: TGTGCCAGCTCACCGGGCTTGGAATCGGGAACTGAAGCTTTCTTT
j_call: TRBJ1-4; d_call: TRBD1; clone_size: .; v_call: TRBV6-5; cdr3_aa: CASSYRQGPATNEKLFF; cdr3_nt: TGTGCCAGCAGTTATCGACAGGGCCCTGCAACTAATGAAAAACTGTTTTTT
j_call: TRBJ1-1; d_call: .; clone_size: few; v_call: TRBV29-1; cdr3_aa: CSVEKAGFWNTEAFF; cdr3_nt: TGCAGCGTTGAAAAGGCCGGATTTTGGAACACTGAAGCTTTCTTT
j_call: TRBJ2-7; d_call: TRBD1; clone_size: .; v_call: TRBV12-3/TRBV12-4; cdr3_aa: CASSLWDRGLEQYF; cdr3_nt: TGTGCCAGCAGTTTATGGGACAGGGGTCTCGAGCAGTACTTC
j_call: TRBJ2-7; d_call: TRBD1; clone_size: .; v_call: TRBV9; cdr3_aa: CASSSPRDRGLSYEQYF; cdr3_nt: TGTGCCAGCAGCTCCCCCCGGGACAGGGGTCTCTCCTACGAGCAGTACTTC
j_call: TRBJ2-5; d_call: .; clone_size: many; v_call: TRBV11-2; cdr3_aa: CASSLGGSGETQYF; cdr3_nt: TGTGCCAGCAGCTTAGGGGGGTCGGGAGAGACCCAGTACTTC
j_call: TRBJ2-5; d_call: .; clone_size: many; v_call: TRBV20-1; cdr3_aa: CSAWRRHQETQYF; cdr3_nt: TGCAGTGCTTGGCGGAGACATCAAGAGACCCAGTACTTC
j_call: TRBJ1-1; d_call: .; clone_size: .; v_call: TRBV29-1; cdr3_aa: CSGRTGPPNTEAFF; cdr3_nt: TGCAGCGGGAGAACGGGACCGCCGAACACTGAAGCTTTCTTT
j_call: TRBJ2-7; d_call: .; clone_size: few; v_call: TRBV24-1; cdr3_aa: CATRPGSRAKHEQYF; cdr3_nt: TGTGCCACCAGGCCCGGGTCGAGGGCGAAACACGAGCAGTACTTC
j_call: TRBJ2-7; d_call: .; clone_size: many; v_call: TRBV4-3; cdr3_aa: CASSLRKGLVRYEQYF; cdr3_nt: TGCGCCAGCAGCCTCCGTAAAGGGCTAGTTAGATACGAGCAGTACTTC
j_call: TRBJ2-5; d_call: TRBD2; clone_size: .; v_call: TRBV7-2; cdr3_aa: CASKVGAGGGETQYF; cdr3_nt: TGTGCCAGCAAAGTGGGCGCGGGAGGGGGAGAGACCCAGTACTTC
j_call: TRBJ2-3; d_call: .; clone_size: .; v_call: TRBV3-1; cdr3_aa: CASSQIAADTQYF; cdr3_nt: TGTGCCAGCAGCCAAATAGCAGCAGATACGCAGTATTTT
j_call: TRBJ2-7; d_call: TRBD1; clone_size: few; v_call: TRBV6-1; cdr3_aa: CARGTGGVEQYF; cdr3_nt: TGTGCCAGAGGGACAGGGGGGGTGGAGCAGTACTTC
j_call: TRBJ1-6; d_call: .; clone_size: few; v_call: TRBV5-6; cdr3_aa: CASSLGGGRNSPLHF; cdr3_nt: TGTGCCAGCAGCTTGGGGGGAGGACGGAATTCACCCCTCCACTTT
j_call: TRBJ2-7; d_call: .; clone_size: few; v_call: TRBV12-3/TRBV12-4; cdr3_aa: CASSPPGRRIYEQYF; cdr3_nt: TGTGCCAGCAGCCCTCCGGGACGGAGGATCTACGAGCAGTACTTC
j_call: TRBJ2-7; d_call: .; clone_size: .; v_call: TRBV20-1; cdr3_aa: CSAPDQTYEQYF; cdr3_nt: TGCAGTGCGCCGGACCAGACCTACGAGCAGTACTTC
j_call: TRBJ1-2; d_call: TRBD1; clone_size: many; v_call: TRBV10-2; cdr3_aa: CASGQGNYGYTF; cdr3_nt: TGCGCCAGCGGACAGGGTAACTATGGCTACACCTTC
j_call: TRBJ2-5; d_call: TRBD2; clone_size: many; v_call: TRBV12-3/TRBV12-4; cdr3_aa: CASSYSGEASKTQYF; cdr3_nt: TGTGCCAGCAGTTATAGCGGGGAGGCCTCGAAGACCCAGTACTTC
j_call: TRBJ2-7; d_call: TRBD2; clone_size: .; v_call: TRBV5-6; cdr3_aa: CASSWGLTSSYEQYF; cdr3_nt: TGTGCCAGCAGCTGGGGACTAACGAGCTCCTACGAGCAGTACTTC
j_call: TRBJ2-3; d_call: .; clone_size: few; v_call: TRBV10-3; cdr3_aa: CAIRGGRADTQYF; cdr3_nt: TGTGCCATCAGAGGGGGAAGGGCAGATACGCAGTATTTT
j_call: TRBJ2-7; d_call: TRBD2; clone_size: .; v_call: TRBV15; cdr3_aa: CATSTGRSPLREQYF; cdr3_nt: TGTGCCACCAGCACCGGGAGGTCACCGTTGAGAGAGCAGTACTTC
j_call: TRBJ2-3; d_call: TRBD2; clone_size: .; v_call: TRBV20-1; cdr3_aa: CSASPHFSGTSGSWGTDTQYF; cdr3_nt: TGCAGTGCTAGTCCGCACTTTTCCGGGACTAGCGGGAGTTGGGGCACAGATACGCAGTATTTT
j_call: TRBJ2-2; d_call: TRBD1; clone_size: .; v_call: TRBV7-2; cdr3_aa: CASTATGGTGELFF; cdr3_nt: TGTGCCAGCACCGCGACAGGGGGCACCGGGGAGCTGTTTTTT
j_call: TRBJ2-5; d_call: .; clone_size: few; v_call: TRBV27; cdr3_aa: CASSLLGGQQETQYF; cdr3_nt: TGTGCCAGCAGTTTATTGGGGGGACAGCAAGAGACCCAGTACTTC